The 29 T cell receptor beta chains listed next were all sequenced from one sample in a study of cytomegalovirus exposure and HLA in healthy donors. PCR used 60 Vbeta primers and 13 Jbeta primers. TCRdb's copy holds only in-frame clones and misses some; the assay was immunoSEQ multiplex PCR. The repertoire holds some 140,000 clones, with around 74% as singletons. Sequencing was done on a sample of PBMCs. These receptors were collected from a young man in good health and CMV-seronegative.

The CDR3 DNA is TGTGCCAGCAGCCAAGATTTCACTACCACAGATACGCAGTATTTT. Translating it yields CASSQDFTTTDTQYF. The gene calls are TRBV4-2 and TRBJ2-3; D is unresolved. CDR1 LGHNA and CDR2 YNFKEQ come from the germline V gene. V lost 0 bases, J lost 2 bases, and 9 bases lay in between. The CDR3 sequence is 15 residues long.

V gene TRBV5-4 combines with J gene TRBJ2-7, with unresolved D. CDR3 size: 12 residues. Trimming took 0 bases from V and 2 from J, leaving 3 bases between them. CDR1 and CDR2 (germline): SGHNT, YYREEE (reference sequence). The CDR3 spells CASSLGAYEQYF. The CDR3 nucleotides are TGTGCCAGCAGCTTGGGCGCCTACGAGCAGTACTTC.

The chain uses TRBV6-5 and TRBJ2-7; 10 bases are shared with TRBD2. The CDR3 spans 14 residues. Germline values: CDR1 MNHEY, CDR2 SVGAGI. With V trimmed by 5 bases and J by 5 bases, 6 bases remained unmatched. CDR3 protein: CASSLAGELDEQYF. The DNA of the CDR3 is TGTGCCAGCAGTCTAGCGGGAGAATTGGACGAGCAGTACTTC.

V usage is TRBV6-1 and J usage is TRBJ2-3, with D tentatively TRBD2 (7 bases). This CDR3 has 15 residues. V was shortened by 5 bases and J by 3 bases, with 15 bases between the two germline ends. Germline V gene data show CDR1 as MNHNS and CDR2 as SASEGT. The CDR3 here is CASSRREGGTDTQYF. Written as DNA, the CDR3 is TGTGCCAGCAGTCGGAGGGAGGGGGGGACAGATACGCAGTATTTT.

The chain recombines TRBV13 with TRBJ2-7; 7 bases agree with TRBD2. V dropped 5 bases and J dropped 2; count of bases not matched to a gene: 6. Germline V gives CDR1 PRHDT, CDR2 FYEKMQ (reference sequence). The CDR3 covers 14 residues. Written as DNA, the CDR3 is TGTGCCAGCAGCCGTCGGGGGGATACCTACGAGCAGTACTTC. It translates to CASSRRGDTYEQYF.

CDR3 nucleotides: TGCGCCAGCAGCCTACCCCAGGGGATTGGCGGCTACACCTTC. Encoded protein: CASSLPQGIGGYTF. The chain uses TRBV5-1 and TRBJ1-2; D is possibly TRBD1 (6 bases). The CDR3 is 14 residues long. V was shortened by 4 bases and J by 8 bases, with 18 bases between the two germline ends. Germline CDR1 SGHRS, CDR2 YFSETQ.

V gene TRBV6-6 combines with J gene TRBJ1-1, with TRBD1 as a possible D gene (5 bases). The ends were cut back, 2 bases at V and 6 bases at J, with 16 bases in the middle. CDR1 and CDR2 (germline): MNHNY, SVGAGI (reference sequence). The CDR3 extends over 15 amino acids. CDR3 bases: TGTGCCAGCAGTTACCGGACCAGGGTGGCCTCTGAAGCTTTCTTT. As protein: CASSYRTRVASEAFF.

The chain couples TRBV2 to TRBJ1-4, with no clear D. There are 12 residues in the CDR3. V was shortened by 6 bases and J by 5 bases, with 7 bases between the two germline ends. CDR1 is SNHLY and CDR2 is FYNNEI in the germline V gene. The DNA for the CDR3 is TGTGCCAGCAGACGCAGAAATGAAAAACTGTTTTTT. Encoded protein: CASRRRNEKLFF.

The J gene is TRBJ2-7, the V gene TRBV6-6, with 7 bases aligning to TRBD2. The CDR3 consists of 13 residues. CDR1 MNHNY and CDR2 SVGAGI come from the germline V gene (reference sequence). V was clipped by 5 bases and J by 2 bases; unmatched bases: 3. The CDR3 coding sequence is TGTGCCAGCAGTCGGGACTACCCCTACGAGCAGTACTTC. This codes for CASSRDYPYEQYF.

The chain links TRBV28 to TRBJ2-5; D is possibly TRBD1 (6 bases). The V end was cut by 5 bases, the J end by 5 bases, with 18 bases between. Germline V gives CDR1 MDHEN, CDR2 SYDVKM. The length of the CDR3 is 15 residues. The CDR3: CASSTGRPGGETQYF. DNA of the CDR3: TGTGCCAGCAGTACAGGGCGGCCCGGAGGTGAGACCCAGTACTTC.

The genes are TRBV19 and TRBJ1-4; D may be TRBD1 (5 bases). V lost 9 bases to trimming and J lost 5 bases, with 16 bases between them. In germline, CDR1 is LNHDA, CDR2 SQIVND (reference sequence). The CDR3 has 14 residues. The CDR3 coding sequence is TGTGCCAGCTCAACGACAGAGCCCAATGAAAAACTGTTTTTT. This gives the protein CASSTTEPNEKLFF.

The chain joins TRBV28 to TRBJ1-5; the D is unclear. The V end lost 7 bases, the J end lost 4 bases, and 23 bases lay between the germline ends. This CDR3 is built from 17 residues. Germline V gene sequence: CDR1 MDHEN, CDR2 SYDVKM. DNA for the CDR3: TGTGCCAGCAAACTCTATATATCAGGAGGAACGAATCAGCCCCAGCATTTT. Translating it yields CASKLYISGGTNQPQHF.

V gene TRBV4-1 combines with J gene TRBJ1-1; a weak D match, TRBD1 (5 bases). V was shortened by 1 base and J by 10 bases, with 10 bases between the two germline ends. This CDR3 is 12 amino acids long. CDR1 MGHRA and CDR2 YSYEKL come from the germline V gene. Here the CDR3 DNA reads TGCGCCAGCAGCCAAGTCGGGGGGGGAGCTTTCTTT. This sequence encodes CASSQVGGGAFF.

This clone showed up just a few times. This chain links TRBV7-8 with TRBJ1-5; possibly TRBD1 for D (6 bases). Germline CDR1 and CDR2: SGHVS and FQNEAQ. V lost 1 base, J lost 3 bases, and 13 bases lay in between. This CDR3 spans 16 amino acids. This chain's CDR3 is CASSLGYREPNQPQHF. DNA of the CDR3: TGTGCCAGCAGCTTAGGGTACAGGGAGCCCAATCAGCCCCAGCATTTT.

This clone was observed once. This sequence joins TRBV6-5 and TRBJ2-7, with D maybe TRBD1 (5 bases). Germline-derived CDR1 and CDR2 are MNHEY and SVGAGI. This CDR3 is built from 13 residues. V lost 1 base to trimming and J lost 9 bases, with 13 bases between them. The CDR3 protein is CASSYLVGQWQYF. In DNA, the CDR3 is TGTGCCAGCAGTTACTTAGTGGGGCAGTGGCAGTACTTC.

This clone has just a few counts. This chain links TRBV7-6 with TRBJ2-1, with TRBD1 matching 9 bases. V shed 5 bases and J 4 bases; nucleotides not matched to a gene: 12. The CDR3 has 17 amino acids. Germline V gene lookup returns CDR1 SGHVS and CDR2 FNYEAQ. The CDR3 region is CASSPTTGGAGYNEQFF. The CDR3 nucleotides read TGTGCCAGCAGCCCGACAACAGGGGGCGCGGGTTACAATGAGCAGTTCTTC.

The chain recombines TRBV9 with TRBJ1-1; 9 nucleotides agree with TRBD1. This CDR3 has 17 amino acids. CDR1 is SGDLS and CDR2 is YYNGEE in the germline V gene. V was clipped by 4 bases and J by 1 base; unmatched bases: 11. CDR3 nucleotides: TGTGCCAGCAGCACCCGGGGGGCGACAGGGGGGAACACTGAAGCTTTCTTT. Encoded protein: CASSTRGATGGNTEAFF.

The genes are TRBV6-5 and TRBJ1-2; unclear D gene. Germline CDR1 MNHEY, CDR2 SVGAGI. CDR3 length equals 14 residues. V lost 2 bases and J lost 4, with 11 bases in between. The CDR3 region is CASSYRDSGYGYTF. As DNA, the CDR3 is TGTGCCAGCAGTTACAGGGATAGCGGCTATGGCTACACCTTC.

This chain links TRBV6-5 with TRBJ2-7; 9 nucleotides align to TRBD1. CDR3 length equals 14 residues. The V segment lost 8 bases and the J segment 7 bases; nucleotides outside the gene matches: 12. Germline assignment: CDR1 MNHEY and CDR2 SVGAGI. CDR3 DNA sequence: TGTGCCAGCGGCGGGGCCAACAGGGGGCGTGAGCAGTACTTC. Amino acid sequence: CASGGANRGREQYF.

The chain is built from TRBV6-5 and TRBJ1-2; D is undetermined. Germline V gene sequence: CDR1 MNHEY, CDR2 SVGAGI. The CDR3 has 15 residues. V was clipped by 0 bases and J by 4 bases, with 12 bases between them. The CDR3 DNA follows: TGTGCCAGCAGTTACTCGATGGGAGGGAGCTATGGCTACACCTTC. Translated: CASSYSMGGSYGYTF.

The chain joins TRBV5-6 to TRBJ1-1, with a weak D call TRBD1 (5 bases). CDR3 size: 15 residues. V lost 2 bases, J lost 7 bases, and 18 bases lay in between. Germline lookup yields CDR1 SGHDT and CDR2 YYEEEE. CDR3 bases: TGTGCCAGCAGCTTCTCGGTTTCAGGGCAGGTTGAAGCTTTCTTT. Its translation: CASSFSVSGQVEAFF.

This clone showed up just a few times. J is TRBJ1-5 and V is TRBV27; possibly TRBD1 for D (5 bases). Trimming removed 0 bases from V and 5 bases from J, with 8 bases in between. The germline V gene encodes CDR1 MNHEY and CDR2 SMNVEV (reference sequence). The CDR3 consists of 14 residues. Written as DNA, the CDR3 is TGTGCCAGCAGTTTATCTCAGGGATATCAGCCCCAGCATTTT. Protein: CASSLSQGYQPQHF.

The gene calls are TRBV28 and TRBJ1-2, with 7 bases fitting TRBD1. CDR3 length: 14 residues. Germline V gene sequence: CDR1 MDHEN, CDR2 SYDVKM. The trim removed 5 bases at V and 4 bases at J, leaving 7 bases unmatched. The CDR3 DNA sequence: TGTGCCAGCAGTAGCCCGACAGGGTCCTATGGCTACACCTTC. This sequence encodes CASSSPTGSYGYTF.

There are a few counts of this clone. CDR3 nucleotide sequence: TGTGCCAGCAGCGTAGGGGCCGATTCACCCCTCCACTTT. It yields the protein CASSVGADSPLHF. The chain has TRBV9 and TRBJ1-6; D remains ambiguous. V lost 0 bases, J lost 8 bases, and 6 bases lay in between. There are 13 residues in the CDR3. CDR1 is SGDLS, CDR2 YYNGEE, per germline.

The chain links TRBV5-4 to TRBJ2-2; TRBD1 matches at 10 bases. In germline, CDR1 is SGHNT, CDR2 YYREEE (reference sequence). The CDR3 spans 16 residues. The trim removed 4 bases at V and 0 bases at J, leaving 3 bases unmatched. The CDR3 coding sequence is TGTGCCAGCAGCCCAGACAGGGGGCCGAACACCGGGGAGCTGTTTTTT. This gives the protein CASSPDRGPNTGELFF.

The V call is TRBV27, the J call TRBJ2-7, with D maybe TRBD1 (6 bases). This CDR3 is built from 13 residues. V was cut by 6 bases and J by 5 bases, with 14 bases left in between. Germline V gives CDR1 MNHEY, CDR2 SMNVEV (reference sequence). The CDR3 nucleotides read TGTGCCAGCAGACTCGACAGGTTCCACGAGCAGTACTTC. Translation gives CASRLDRFHEQYF.

V gene TRBV18 combines with J gene TRBJ2-7; 8 bases are a match to TRBD2. Looked up from germline, CDR1 is KGHSH and CDR2 is LQKENI. The CDR3 contains 13 residues. Losses at the gene ends were 9 bases for V and 4 bases for J; bases not matched to a gene: 8. CDR3 residues: CASSFAGGYEQYF. CDR3 sequence (DNA): TGTGCCAGTTCCTTCGCGGGGGGTTACGAGCAGTACTTC.

This clone has only one observation. CDR3 sequence reads: CASSDRGRGNEKLFF. Here the CDR3 DNA reads TGTGCCAGCAGTGATCGGGGGAGGGGTAATGAAAAACTGTTTTTT. V is TRBV2 and J is TRBJ1-4; the D gene is possibly TRBD1 (5 bases). V lost 3 bases, J lost 4 bases, and 12 bases lay in between. The CDR3 sequence is 15 residues long. The germline V gene has CDR1 SNHLY and CDR2 FYNNEI.

The chain is built from TRBV11-2 and TRBJ1-1, with TRBD1 matching over 7 bases. V shed 5 bases and J 5 bases; nucleotides not matched to a gene: 8. The CDR3 spans 14 residues. Germline values: CDR1 SGHAT, CDR2 FQNNGV. Written as DNA, the CDR3 is TGTGCCAGCAGCCTTCGGTCAGGGGGAACTGAAGCTTTCTTT. It translates to CASSLRSGGTEAFF.